The present TCR beta chain was sequenced within a study of Ad26.COV2.S vaccination and SARS-CoV-2 variants. Study-wide results and limits: Whether participants received vaccine or placebo, their non-spike TCR breadth was similar. Higher spike-specific TCR breadth was found in vaccine recipients than in placebo recipients.

This clone has just one count. The antigen remains undetermined. The protocol was immunoSEQ multiplex PCR, while the TCRdb copy is restricted to in-frame clones and leaves out a portion. In the table there are hundreds of thousands of clones, about 87% of which are singletons. Treatment meaning: about 20 received Ad26.COV2.S at low or high dose, single or two shots; roughly five received placebo; per-sample allocation not given. On day 63 after the first injection, vaccine and placebo recipients gave samples. An 18-55-year-old adult in Boston served as donor. Germline V gene data show CDR1 as SGHTA and CDR2 as FQGNSA. This CDR3 comprises 14 residues. The V end lost 6 bases, the J end lost 8 bases, and 18 bases lay between the germline ends.

The V and J genes are TRBV7-2 and TRBJ2-3; D ambiguous. The material sequenced was peripheral blood, taken in a trial of Ad26.COV2.S vaccine versus placebo. This TCR was sampled from a person aged 18-65 years who received the Ad26.COV2.S COVID-19 vaccine or a placebo. CDR3 loop: CASSIERVSGTQYF. CDR3 in DNA: TGTGCCAGCAGTATAGAAAGGGTATCAGGTACGCAGTATTTT.